This TCR beta chain appears in the sequencing data of a study of T-cell memory formation after mild COVID-19. Whole-study context: Largely, the TCR clusters proved donor specific.

The 5'RACE method, run with constant-segment primers, produced TCR alpha and TCR beta cDNA libraries (carrying sample barcodes and UMIs). Using its own MiXCR run on the 5' RACE reads, TCRdb lists one record per CDR3 protein. The repertoire holds under 350,000 distinct CDR3 sequences, with around 15% as singletons. Study observations and caveats: CD4+ contracting clones were mainly CM and EM; CD8+ ones, EMRA.

The CDR3 runs 14 residues. CDR1 and CDR2 from the germline V gene are SGDLS and YYNGEE. Trimming at V came to 4 bases and at J to 5 bases, leaving 8 bases not matched to a gene. This clonotype is a singleton in its sample. The antigen is undetermined. The clonotype originates from a man aged 18 to 30 who had mild COVID-19 (a few samples of this study predate the infection). Cell type and time point are not known. The chain employs TRBV9 and TRBJ1-1, with 7 positions matching TRBD1. The sample taken for sequencing was PBMCs or a T cell subset sorted from them (not recorded which). The CDR3 reads CASSLRAGGTEAFF. Here the CDR3 DNA reads TGTGCCAGCAGCCTTAGGGCAGGGGGGACTGAAGCTTTCTTT.